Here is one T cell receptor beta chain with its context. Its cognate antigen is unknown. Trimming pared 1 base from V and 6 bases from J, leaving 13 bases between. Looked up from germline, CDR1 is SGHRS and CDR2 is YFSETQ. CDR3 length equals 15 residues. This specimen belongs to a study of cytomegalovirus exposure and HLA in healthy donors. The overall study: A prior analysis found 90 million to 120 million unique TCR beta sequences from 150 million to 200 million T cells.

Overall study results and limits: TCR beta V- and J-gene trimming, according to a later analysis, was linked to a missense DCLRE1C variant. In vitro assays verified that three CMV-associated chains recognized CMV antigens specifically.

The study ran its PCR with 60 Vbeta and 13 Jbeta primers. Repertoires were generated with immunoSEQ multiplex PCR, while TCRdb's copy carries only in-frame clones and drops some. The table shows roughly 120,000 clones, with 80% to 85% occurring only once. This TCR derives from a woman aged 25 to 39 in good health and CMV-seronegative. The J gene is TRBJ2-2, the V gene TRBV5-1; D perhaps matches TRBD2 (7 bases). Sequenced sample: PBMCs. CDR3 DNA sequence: TGCGCCAGCAGCTTGTACCAGGGGAGGGCCGGGGAGCTGTTTTTT. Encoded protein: CASSLYQGRAGELFF.